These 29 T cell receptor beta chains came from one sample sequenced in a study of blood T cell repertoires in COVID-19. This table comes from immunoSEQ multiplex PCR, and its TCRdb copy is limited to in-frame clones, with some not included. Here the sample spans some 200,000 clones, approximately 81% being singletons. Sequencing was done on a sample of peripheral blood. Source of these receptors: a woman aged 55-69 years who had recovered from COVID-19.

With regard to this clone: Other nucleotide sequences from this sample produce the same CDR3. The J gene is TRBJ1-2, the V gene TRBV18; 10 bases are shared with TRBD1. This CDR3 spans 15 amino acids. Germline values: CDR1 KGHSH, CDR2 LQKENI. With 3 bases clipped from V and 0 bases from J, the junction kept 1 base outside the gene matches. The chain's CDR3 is CASSPGTGANYGYTF. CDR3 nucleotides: TGTGCCAGCTCACCGGGGACAGGGGCTAACTATGGCTACACCTTC.

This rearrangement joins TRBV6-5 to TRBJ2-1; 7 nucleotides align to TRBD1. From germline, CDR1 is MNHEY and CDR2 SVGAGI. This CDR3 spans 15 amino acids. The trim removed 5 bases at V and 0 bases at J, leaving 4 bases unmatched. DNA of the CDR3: TGTGCCAGCAGTAGGGGACAGCGCTCCTACAATGAGCAGTTCTTC. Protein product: CASSRGQRSYNEQFF.

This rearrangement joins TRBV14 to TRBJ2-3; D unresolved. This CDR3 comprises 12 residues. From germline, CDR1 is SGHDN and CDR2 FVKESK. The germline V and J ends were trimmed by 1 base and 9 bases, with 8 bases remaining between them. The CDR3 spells CASSQGLLTQYF. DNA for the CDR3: TGTGCCAGCAGCCAAGGACTCTTGACGCAGTATTTT.

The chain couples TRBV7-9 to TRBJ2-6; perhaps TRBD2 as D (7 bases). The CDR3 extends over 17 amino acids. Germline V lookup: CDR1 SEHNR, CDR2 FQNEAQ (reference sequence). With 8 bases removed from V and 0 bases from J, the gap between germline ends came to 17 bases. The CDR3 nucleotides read TGTGCCAGCTATGCGTGGGGGGGCCGCTCTGGGGCCAACGTCCTGACTTTC. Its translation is CASYAWGGRSGANVLTF.

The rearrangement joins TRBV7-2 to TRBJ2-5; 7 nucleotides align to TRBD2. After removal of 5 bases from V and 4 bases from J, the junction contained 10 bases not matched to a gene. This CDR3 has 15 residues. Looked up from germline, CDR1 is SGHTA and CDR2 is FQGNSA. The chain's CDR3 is CASSPGLSGVETQYF. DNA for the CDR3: TGTGCCAGCAGCCCGGGACTATCCGGAGTAGAGACCCAGTACTTC.

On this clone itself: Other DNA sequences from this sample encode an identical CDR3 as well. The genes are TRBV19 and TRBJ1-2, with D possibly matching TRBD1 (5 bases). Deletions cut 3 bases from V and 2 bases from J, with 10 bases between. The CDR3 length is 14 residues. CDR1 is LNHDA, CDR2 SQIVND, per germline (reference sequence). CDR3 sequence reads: CASSIKGVNYGYTF. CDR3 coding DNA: TGTGCCAGTAGTATTAAAGGGGTGAACTATGGCTACACCTTC. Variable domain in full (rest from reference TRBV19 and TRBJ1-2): DGGITQSPKYLFRKEGQNVTLSCEQNLNHDAMYWYRQDPGQGLRLIYYSQIVNDFQKGDIAEGYSVSREKKESFPLTVTSAQKNPTAFYLCASSIKGVNYGYTFGSGTRLTVV.

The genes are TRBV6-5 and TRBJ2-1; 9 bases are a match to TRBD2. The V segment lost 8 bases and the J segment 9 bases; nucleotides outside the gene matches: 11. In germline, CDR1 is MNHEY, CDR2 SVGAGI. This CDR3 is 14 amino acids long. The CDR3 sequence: CASRAGGQSREQFF. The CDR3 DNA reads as TGTGCCAGCCGCGCGGGGGGGCAATCTCGTGAGCAGTTCTTC.

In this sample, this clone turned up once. CDR3 nucleotide sequence: TGTGCCAGCACCTCGACAGGGGCCTCTGGAAACACCATATATTTT. Its translation: CASTSTGASGNTIYF. The chain recombines TRBV11-3 with TRBJ1-3, with 8 bases aligning to TRBD1. Looked up from germline, CDR1 is SGHNT and CDR2 is YENEEA. The CDR3 spans 15 residues. With 7 bases clipped from V and 0 bases from J, the junction kept 5 bases outside the gene matches.

The CDR3 spells CAWEPPPGQGASGYTF. CDR3 nucleotide sequence: TGTGCCTGGGAACCTCCCCCGGGACAGGGGGCGTCAGGCTACACCTTC. The rearrangement uses TRBV30 and TRBJ1-2, with 12 positions matching TRBD1. CDR3 size: 16 residues. The V gene's germline CDR1 is GTSNPN and CDR2 SVGIG (reference sequence). V shed 5 bases, J shed 8 bases, and the junction held 15 bases outside the gene matches. Full variable domain (remainder filled in from reference TRBV30 and TRBJ1-2): SQTIHQWPATLVQPVGSPLSLECTVEGTSNPNLYWYRQAAGRGLQLLFYSVGIGQISSEVPQNLSASRPQDRQFILSSKKLLLSDSGFYLCAWEPPPGQGASGYTFGSGTRLTVV.

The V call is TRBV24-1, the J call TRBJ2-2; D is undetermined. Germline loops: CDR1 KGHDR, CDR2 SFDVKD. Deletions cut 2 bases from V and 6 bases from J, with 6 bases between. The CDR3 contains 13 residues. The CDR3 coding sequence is TGTGCCACCAGTGATTCCCGGGCCGGGGAGCTGTTTTTT. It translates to CATSDSRAGELFF.

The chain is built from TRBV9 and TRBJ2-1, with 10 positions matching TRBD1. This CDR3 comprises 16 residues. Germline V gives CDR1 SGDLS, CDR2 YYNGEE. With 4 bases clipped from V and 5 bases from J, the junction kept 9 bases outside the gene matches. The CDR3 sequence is CASSSHRDRGHNEQFF. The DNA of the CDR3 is TGTGCCAGCAGCTCCCACCGGGACAGGGGACACAATGAGCAGTTCTTC.

The CDR3 DNA is TGTGCCAGCAGTTTACAGGGCCCGTCCAACTATGGCTACACCTTC. Translated: CASSLQGPSNYGYTF. J is TRBJ1-2 and V is TRBV27; D is possibly TRBD1 (5 bases). Trimming removed 2 bases from V and 2 bases from J, with 12 bases in between. Looked up from germline, CDR1 is MNHEY and CDR2 is SMNVEV (reference sequence). The CDR3 is made up of 15 amino acids.

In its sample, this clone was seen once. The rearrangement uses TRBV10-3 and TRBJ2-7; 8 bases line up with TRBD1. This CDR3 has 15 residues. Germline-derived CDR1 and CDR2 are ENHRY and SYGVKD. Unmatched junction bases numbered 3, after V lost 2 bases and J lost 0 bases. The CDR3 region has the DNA TGTGCCATCAGTGAGGCACAGGGGGTCTCCTACGAGCAGTACTTC. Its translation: CAISEAQGVSYEQYF.

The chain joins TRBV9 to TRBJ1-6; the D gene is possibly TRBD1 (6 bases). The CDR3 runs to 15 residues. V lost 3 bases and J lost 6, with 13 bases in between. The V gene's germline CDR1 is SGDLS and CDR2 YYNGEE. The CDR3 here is CASSAQQGRNSPLHF. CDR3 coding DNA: TGTGCCAGCAGCGCCCAACAGGGCCGTAATTCACCCCTCCACTTT.

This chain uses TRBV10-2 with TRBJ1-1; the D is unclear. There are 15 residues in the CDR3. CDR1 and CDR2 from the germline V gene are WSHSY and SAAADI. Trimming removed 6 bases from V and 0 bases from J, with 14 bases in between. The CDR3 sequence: CASRAPGFVNTEAFF. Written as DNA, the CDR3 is TGCGCCAGCAGGGCCCCGGGGTTTGTGAACACTGAAGCTTTCTTT.

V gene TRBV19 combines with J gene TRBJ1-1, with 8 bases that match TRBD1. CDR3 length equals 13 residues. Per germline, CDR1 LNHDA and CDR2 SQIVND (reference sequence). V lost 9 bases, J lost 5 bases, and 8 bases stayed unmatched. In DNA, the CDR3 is TGTGCCAGCTCGACAGGGGTATATACTGAAGCTTTCTTT. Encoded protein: CASSTGVYTEAFF.

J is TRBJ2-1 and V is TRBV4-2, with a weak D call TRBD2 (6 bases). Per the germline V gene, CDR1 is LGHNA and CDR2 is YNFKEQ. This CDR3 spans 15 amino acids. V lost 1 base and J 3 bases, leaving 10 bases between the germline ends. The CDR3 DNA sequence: TGTGCCAGCAGCCAAGCGGGGGAATACTACAATGAGCAGTTCTTC. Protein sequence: CASSQAGEYYNEQFF.

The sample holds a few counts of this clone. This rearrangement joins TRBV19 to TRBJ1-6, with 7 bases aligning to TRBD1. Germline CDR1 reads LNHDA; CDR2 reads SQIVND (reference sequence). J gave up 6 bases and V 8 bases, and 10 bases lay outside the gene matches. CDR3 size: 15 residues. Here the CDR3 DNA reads TGTGCCAGTGCCCCAGCGGAGGGGGCTAATTCACCCCTCCACTTT. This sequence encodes CASAPAEGANSPLHF.

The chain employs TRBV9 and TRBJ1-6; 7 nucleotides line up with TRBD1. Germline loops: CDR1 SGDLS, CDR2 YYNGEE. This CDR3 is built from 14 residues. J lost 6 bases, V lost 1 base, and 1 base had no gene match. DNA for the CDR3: TGTGCCAGCAGCGTACGGGACAGTAATTCACCCCTCCACTTT. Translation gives CASSVRDSNSPLHF.

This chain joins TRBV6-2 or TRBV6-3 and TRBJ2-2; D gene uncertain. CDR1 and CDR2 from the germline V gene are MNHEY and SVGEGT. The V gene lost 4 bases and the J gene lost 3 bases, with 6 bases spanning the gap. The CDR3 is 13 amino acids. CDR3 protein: CASSFRDTGELFF. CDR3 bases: TGTGCCAGCAGTTTCCGGGACACCGGGGAGCTGTTTTTT.

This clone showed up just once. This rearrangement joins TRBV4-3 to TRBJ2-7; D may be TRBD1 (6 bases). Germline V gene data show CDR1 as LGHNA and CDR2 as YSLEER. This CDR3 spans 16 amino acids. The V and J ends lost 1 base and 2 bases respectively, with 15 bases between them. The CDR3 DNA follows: TGCGCCAGCAGCCAAGGTGCACTGGACAGAGCCTACGAGCAGTACTTC. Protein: CASSQGALDRAYEQYF.

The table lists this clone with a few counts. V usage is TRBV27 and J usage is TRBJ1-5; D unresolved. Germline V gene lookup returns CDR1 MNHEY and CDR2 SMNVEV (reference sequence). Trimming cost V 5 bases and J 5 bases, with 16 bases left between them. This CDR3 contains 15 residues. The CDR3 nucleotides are TGTGCCAGCAGTAAAACCGGGGTAAGTGATCAGCCCCAGCATTTT. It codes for CASSKTGVSDQPQHF.

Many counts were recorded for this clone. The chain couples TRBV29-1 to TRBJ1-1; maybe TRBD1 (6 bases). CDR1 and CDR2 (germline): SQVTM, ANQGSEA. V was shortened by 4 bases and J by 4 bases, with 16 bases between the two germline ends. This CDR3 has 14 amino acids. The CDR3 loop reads CSVGDRPRGTEAFF. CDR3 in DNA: TGCAGCGTTGGAGACAGGCCCCGGGGCACTGAAGCTTTCTTT.

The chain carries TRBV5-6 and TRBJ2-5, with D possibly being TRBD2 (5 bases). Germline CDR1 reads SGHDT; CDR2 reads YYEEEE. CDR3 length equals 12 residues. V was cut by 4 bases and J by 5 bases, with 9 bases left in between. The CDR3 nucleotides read TGTGCCAGCAGCCCCGGGGTCGAGACCCAGTACTTC. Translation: CASSPGVETQYF.

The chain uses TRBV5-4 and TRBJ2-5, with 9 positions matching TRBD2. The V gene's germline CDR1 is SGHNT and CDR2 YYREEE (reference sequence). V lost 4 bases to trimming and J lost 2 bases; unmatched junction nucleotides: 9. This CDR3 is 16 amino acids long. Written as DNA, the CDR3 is TGTGCCAGCAGCCCACCCCCTGCGGGGGGGCAAGAGACCCAGTACTTC. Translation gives CASSPPPAGGQETQYF.

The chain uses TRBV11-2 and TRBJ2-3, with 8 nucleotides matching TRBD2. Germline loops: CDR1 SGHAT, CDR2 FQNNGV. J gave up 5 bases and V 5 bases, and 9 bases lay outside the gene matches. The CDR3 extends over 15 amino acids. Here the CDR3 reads CASSPIRGGKDTQYF. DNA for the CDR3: TGTGCCAGCAGCCCGATCCGGGGGGGCAAAGATACGCAGTATTTT.

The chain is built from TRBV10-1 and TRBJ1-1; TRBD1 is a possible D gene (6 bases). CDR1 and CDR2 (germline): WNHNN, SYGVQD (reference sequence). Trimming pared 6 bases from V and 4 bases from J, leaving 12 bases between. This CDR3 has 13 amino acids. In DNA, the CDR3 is TGCGCCAGCAGGGAAGGGGGAAGCACTGAAGCTTTCTTT. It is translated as CASREGGSTEAFF.

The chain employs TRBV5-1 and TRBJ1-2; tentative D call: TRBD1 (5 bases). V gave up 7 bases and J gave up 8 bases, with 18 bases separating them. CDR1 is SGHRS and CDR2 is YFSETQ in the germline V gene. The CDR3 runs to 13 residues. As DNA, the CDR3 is TGCGCCAGCGCCCCGACGGGGGATCACGGCTACACCTTC. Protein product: CASAPTGDHGYTF.

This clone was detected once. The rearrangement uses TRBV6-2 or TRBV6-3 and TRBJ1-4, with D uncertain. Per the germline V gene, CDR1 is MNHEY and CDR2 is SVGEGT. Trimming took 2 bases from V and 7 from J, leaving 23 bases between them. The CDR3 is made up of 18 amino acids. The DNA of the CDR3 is TGTGCCAGCAGTTACCGACACCTCAGCTTTAGCGGCGGTGAAAAACTGTTTTTT. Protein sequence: CASSYRHLSFSGGEKLFF.